These 26 T cell receptor beta chains were sequenced from one sample in a study of blood T cell repertoires in COVID-19. The method was immunoSEQ multiplex PCR; TCRdb's version includes in-frame clones alone and lacks a portion of them. The repertoire holds approximately 13,000 clones, around 85% seen once, with 25% to 35% in the top ten. The sequencing input was peripheral blood. Receptors originate from a human donor in a cohort sampled during active COVID-19.

Written as DNA, the CDR3 is TGTGCCAGCAGCGGGACTTTGAACACCGGGGAGCTGTTTTTT. Its translation: CASSGTLNTGELFF. The chain recombines TRBV9 with TRBJ2-2, with D tentatively TRBD2 (5 bases). CDR1 SGDLS and CDR2 YYNGEE come from the germline V gene. The CDR3 is 14 residues long. Trimming removed 3 bases from V and 1 base from J, with 7 bases in between.

The chain recombines TRBV19 with TRBJ2-2, with D unresolved. Germline lookup yields CDR1 LNHDA and CDR2 SQIVND (reference sequence). V was shortened by 1 base and J by 8 bases, with 11 bases between the two germline ends. CDR3 length: 14 residues. The CDR3, as DNA: TGTGCCAGTAGTATAGGTCGGTCGGTTGGGGAGCTGTTTTTT. The encoded protein is CASSIGRSVGELFF.

This chain connects TRBV27 to TRBJ2-7; D is unresolved. CDR1 and CDR2 (germline): MNHEY, SMNVEV (reference sequence). Trimming left V 1 base short and J 5 bases short, with 12 bases between. This CDR3 contains 14 residues. Here the CDR3 reads CASSLYGSSHEQYF. DNA of the CDR3: TGTGCCAGCAGTTTATATGGTAGTAGCCACGAGCAGTACTTC.

In this sample, this clone turned up once. The V gene is TRBV4-3, the J gene TRBJ2-6, with a possible D match to TRBD1 (5 bases). This CDR3 is built from 15 residues. V was trimmed by 1 base and J by 5 bases, leaving 9 bases between them. Germline-derived CDR1 and CDR2 are LGHNA and YSLEER. Here the CDR3 reads CASSQGAGRANVLTF. DNA for the CDR3: TGCGCCAGCAGCCAAGGGGCAGGGAGGGCCAACGTCCTGACTTTC.

This clone was detected only once. This chain links TRBV14 with TRBJ2-1, with TRBD2 as a possible D gene (6 bases). This CDR3 contains 15 residues. V lost 2 bases, J lost 2 bases, and 10 bases lay in between. Per the germline V gene, CDR1 is SGHDN and CDR2 is FVKESK. CDR3 in amino acids: CASSQWEATYNEQFF. Written as DNA, the CDR3 is TGTGCCAGCAGCCAATGGGAGGCAACCTACAATGAGCAGTTCTTC.

V gene TRBV7-9 combines with J gene TRBJ2-1, with a tentative D call TRBD1 (6 bases). Trimming stripped 5 bases from V and 15 bases from J, with 14 bases between. The CDR3 spans 11 residues. Germline V gene sequence: CDR1 SEHNR, CDR2 FQNEAQ (reference sequence). The CDR3 region has the DNA TGTGCCAGCAGCCTAACAGGGTGGGCGTTCTTC. It codes for CASSLTGWAFF.

V and J are TRBV18 and TRBJ2-7, with D tentatively TRBD2 (6 bases). Trimming left V 3 bases short and J 4 bases short, with 16 bases between. Germline V gene data show CDR1 as KGHSH and CDR2 as LQKENI. CDR3 length: 15 amino acids. The CDR3 loop is CASSPLGGRGYEQYF. CDR3 nucleotides: TGTGCCAGCTCACCGTTGGGAGGCCGGGGGTACGAGCAGTACTTC.

The rearrangement joins TRBV3-1 (or the pseudogene TRBV3-2) to TRBJ2-7; 8 nucleotides line up with TRBD2. Per germline, CDR1 LGHDT and CDR2 YNNKEL (reference sequence). Unmatched junction bases numbered 7, after V lost 0 bases and J lost 6 bases. This CDR3 comprises 15 residues. This CDR3 is CASSQDSGRESEQYF. CDR3 coding DNA: TGTGCCAGCAGCCAAGACAGCGGGAGAGAATCCGAGCAGTACTTC.

The V call is TRBV11-2, the J call TRBJ2-1, with 9 bases lining up with TRBD2. The CDR3 runs to 16 residues. Germline CDR1 SGHAT, CDR2 FQNNGV. V was clipped by 3 bases and J by 1 base; unmatched bases: 4. The CDR3 DNA reads as TGTGCCAGCAGCTTTAGCGGGAGAAGGTCCTACAATGAGCAGTTCTTC. Its protein product is CASSFSGRRSYNEQFF.

The chain couples TRBV5-4 to TRBJ2-1; 8 nucleotides agree with TRBD2. This CDR3 region has 17 residues. CDR1 and CDR2 (germline): SGHNT, YYREEE (reference sequence). Trimming removed 5 bases from V and 0 bases from J; junction bases left unmatched: 10. In DNA, the CDR3 is TGTGCCAGCAGAGGGGGGGGCCTAGCGGGCTCCTACAATGAGCAGTTCTTC. This gives the protein CASRGGGLAGSYNEQFF.

The gene calls are TRBV6-2 or TRBV6-3 and TRBJ2-1; no firm D call. Germline values: CDR1 MNHEY, CDR2 SVGEGT. The CDR3 length is 17 residues. Trimming removed 2 bases from V and 4 bases from J, with 18 bases in between. The CDR3 protein is CASSYPTRLVRYNEQFF. CDR3 nucleotides: TGTGCCAGCAGTTACCCTACAAGGCTAGTCCGATACAATGAGCAGTTCTTC.

The genes are TRBV28 and TRBJ2-5, with a weak D call TRBD2 (6 bases). Looked up from germline, CDR1 is MDHEN and CDR2 is SYDVKM. Trimming stripped 5 bases from V and 9 bases from J, with 19 bases between. CDR3 length: 14 residues. In nucleotides, the CDR3 is TGTGCCAGCAGTGGAAGACTAGATGAGGTGTCCCAGTACTTC. Translation: CASSGRLDEVSQYF.

In nucleotides, the CDR3 is TGCAGTGCTAGTCCCCAGGGGTCGGGATTGGACACTGAAGCTTTCTTT. It yields the protein CSASPQGSGLDTEAFF. This chain joins TRBV20-1 and TRBJ1-1, with a weak D call TRBD1 (6 bases). This CDR3 is 16 amino acids long. Per germline, CDR1 DFQATT and CDR2 SNEGSKA (reference sequence). V was cut by 3 bases and J by 3 bases, with 20 bases left in between.

The CDR3 here is CASRPSGTSGNEQFF. CDR3 nucleotides: TGTGCCAGCAGACCGAGCGGGACTAGCGGCAATGAGCAGTTCTTC. This rearrangement joins TRBV7-2 to TRBJ2-1, with TRBD2 identical over 11 bases. V shed 6 bases, J shed 6 bases, and the junction held 7 bases outside the gene matches. CDR1 and CDR2 from the germline V gene are SGHTA and FQGNSA. The CDR3 has 15 residues.

A word on this clone: The junction does not match germline at one end; this may be a read error. The chain joins TRBV5-1 to TRBJ1-1; 10 bases map to TRBD1. CDR3 size: 17 residues. Germline CDR1 is SGHRS and CDR2 is YFSETQ. The CDR3 DNA reads as TGCGCCAGCACACCGACCGGGACAGGGGCGTTGAAGACTGAAGCTTTCTTT. This gives the protein CASTPTGTGALKTEAFF.

In its sample, this clone ranks as medium-sized. The chain joins TRBV11-3 to TRBJ1-6; D not certain. The V end was cut by 5 bases, the J end by 5 bases, with 13 bases between. The CDR3 spans 15 residues. CDR1 is SGHNT, CDR2 YENEEA, per germline. CDR3 nucleotide sequence: TGTGCCAGCAGCCCCCGGACGGGGAATAATTCACCCCTCCACTTT. This gives the protein CASSPRTGNNSPLHF.

The rearrangement joins TRBV7-9 to TRBJ1-2; D uncertain. This CDR3 has 15 residues. The germline gives CDR1 SEHNR, CDR2 FQNEAQ (reference sequence). The V and J ends lost 3 bases and 2 bases respectively, with 13 bases between them. The CDR3 DNA reads as TGTGCCAGCAGCTTCTCAGGTTTGGAAAACTATGGCTACACCTTC. Residues: CASSFSGLENYGYTF. Full variable domain (outside the CDR3, taken from reference TRBV7-9 and TRBJ1-2): DTGVSQNPRHKITKRGQNVTFRCDPISEHNRLYWYRQTLGQGPEFLTYFQNEAQLEKSRLLSDRFSAERPKGSFSTLEIQRTEQGDSAMYLCASSFSGLENYGYTFGSGTRLTVV.

The V call is TRBV5-5, the J call TRBJ2-6; no firm D call. This CDR3 has 15 amino acids. From germline, CDR1 is SGHKS and CDR2 YYEKEE (reference sequence). V was pared by 2 bases and J by 3 bases, with 9 bases between. DNA for the CDR3: TGTGCCAGCAGCTTTCGACAAGTTGGGGCCAACGTCCTGACTTTC. Encoded protein: CASSFRQVGANVLTF.

The CDR3 nucleotides are TGTGCCAGCAGCTTAGAGGGCCAGCAGGGCAAGTTTTTT. Its protein product is CASSLEGQQGKFF. The chain uses TRBV11-2 and TRBJ1-4, with D possibly matching TRBD1 (5 bases). The germline CDR1 and CDR2 sequences are SGHAT and FQNNGV. Trimming stripped 0 bases from V and 16 bases from J, with 15 bases between. The CDR3 is made up of 13 amino acids.

The CDR3 loop reads CASSIGSAGSYEQYF. CDR3 nucleotides: TGTGCCAGTAGTATAGGATCGGCGGGGTCCTACGAGCAGTACTTC. V and J are TRBV19 and TRBJ2-7; the D gene is possibly TRBD2 (6 bases). Germline V lookup: CDR1 LNHDA, CDR2 SQIVND (reference sequence). Trimming shortened V by 1 base and J by 1 base, and 11 bases separated the two germline ends. The CDR3 totals 15 residues.

The rearrangement uses TRBV27 and TRBJ1-4; 8 nucleotides match TRBD1. J gave up 0 bases and V 8 bases, and 8 bases lay outside the gene matches. CDR3 length: 16 amino acids. Germline loops: CDR1 MNHEY, CDR2 SMNVEV (reference sequence). The CDR3 DNA follows: TGTGCCAGCGGCCCGGGACAGGTTCCAACTAATGAAAAACTGTTTTTT. This translates into CASGPGQVPTNEKLFF.

The V gene is TRBV1, the J gene TRBJ2-1; the D call in the table, TRBD1, was not verified against the DNA. TRBV1 is a pseudogene. The CDR3 runs 15 residues. This chain's CDR3 is CTNDAALDITNEQFF. The CDR3 region has the DNA TGCACCAACGACGCTGCTTTGGACATCACCAATGAGCAGTTCTTC.

The chain employs TRBV7-9 and TRBJ2-5; TRBD1 might be the D (5 bases). The CDR3 loop spans 15 amino acids. With 4 bases removed from V and 7 bases from J, the gap between germline ends came to 19 bases. CDR1 and CDR2 from the germline V gene are SEHNR and FQNEAQ (reference sequence). The chain's CDR3 is CASSYQDTSRRTQYF. CDR3 DNA: TGTGCCAGCAGCTACCAGGACACCAGCCGGAGGACCCAGTACTTC.

The V call is TRBV27, the J call TRBJ1-5; 11 bases align to TRBD1. The germline CDR1 and CDR2 sequences are MNHEY and SMNVEV (reference sequence). The CDR3 contains 15 residues. J was trimmed by 7 bases and V by 5 bases; bases with no gene match: 7. The CDR3 loop is CASSHLRDRGQPQHF. The CDR3 coding sequence is TGTGCCAGCAGTCACCTGAGGGACAGGGGGCAGCCCCAGCATTTT.

The chain employs TRBV6-2 or TRBV6-3 and TRBJ2-1; TRBD2 matches 10 bases. Germline CDR1 is MNHEY and CDR2 is SVGEGT. The V segment lost 5 bases and the J segment 5 bases; nucleotides outside the gene matches: 6. This CDR3 has 15 amino acids. The CDR3 loop reads CASSLIGLADNEQFF. The CDR3 DNA reads TGTGCCAGCAGTCTAATAGGACTAGCGGACAATGAGCAGTTCTTC.

The rearrangement joins TRBV4-3 to TRBJ2-5, with D hard to call. The V end lost 1 base, the J end lost 1 base, and 4 bases lay between the germline ends. From germline, CDR1 is LGHNA and CDR2 YSLEER. This CDR3 is built from 13 residues. In nucleotides, the CDR3 is TGCGCCAGCAGCCAAGGGAGCCAAGAGACCCAGTACTTC. Its protein product is CASSQGSQETQYF.